These T cell receptor beta chains were read from a single sample in a study of blood T cell repertoires in COVID-19. The method was immunoSEQ multiplex PCR; TCRdb's version includes in-frame clones alone and lacks a portion of them. The sample has under 300,000 clones, 80% to 85% seen once. Sequenced material: peripheral blood. All receptors derive from a woman aged 18-29 years with acute or convalescent COVID-19. Both conserved end residues are part of each CDR3. A D gene is named only where the DNA matches it firmly. Rows may omit the clone size; those that give it use once, few, many or a size class.

size	J	D	V	DNA	CDR3
-	TRBJ2-7	TRBD2	TRBV27	TGTGCCAGCAGTTTTGCTGGGGGGGAAACCTACGAGCAGTACTTC	CASSFAGGETYEQYF
-	TRBJ1-5	-	TRBV6-5	TGTGCCAGCAGTCCAGAGGGCAATCAGCCCCAGCATTTT	CASSPEGNQPQHF
-	TRBJ1-3	-	TRBV2	TGTGCCAGCAGTGAAGGCACAGGGCTTGGAAACACCATATATTTT	CASSEGTGLGNTIYF
-	TRBJ1-6	-	TRBV6-6	TGTGCCAGCAGTTACCAACAGGGCGCGGGTTCACCCCTCCACTTT	CASSYQQGAGSPLHF
-	TRBJ1-2	-	TRBV7-2	TGTGCCAGCAGCTTAGATATTAGCTATGGCTACACCTTC	CASSLDISYGYTF
-	TRBJ2-1	TRBD2	TRBV5-4	TGTGCCAGCAGCTTGGGGACTAGGAAGGGATACAATGAGCAGTTCTTC	CASSLGTRKGYNEQFF
-	TRBJ2-1	-	TRBV4-3	TGCGCCAGCAGCGTATATTCCGGGAGAAGCTCCTACAATGAGCAGTTCTTC	CASSVYSGRSSYNEQFF
-	TRBJ1-4	-	TRBV7-9	TGTGCCAGCAGCCTCGGAGGAAAACTGTTTTTT	CASSLGGKLFF
-	TRBJ1-3	TRBD1	TRBV10-3	TGTGCCATCAGCGCTTGGGACAGGGCAACCTCCTCTGGAAACACCATATATTTT	CAISAWDRATSSGNTIYF
-	TRBJ2-7	TRBD1	TRBV4-3	TGCGCCAGCAGCCATCTCGCCTACCAGGGACAGGGCTACGAGCAGTACTTC	CASSHLAYQGQGYEQYF
-	TRBJ1-4	-	TRBV15	TGTGCCACCAGCAGACGGGGGGAAATCGGCACTAATGAAAAACTGTTTTTT	CATSRRGEIGTNEKLFF
-	TRBJ2-5	TRBD1	TRBV28	TGTGCCAGCAGTCTACAGGGGGCGGGAAAAGAGACCCAGTACTTC	CASSLQGAGKETQYF
-	TRBJ1-6	TRBD1	TRBV27	TGTGCCAGCAGAGGCGACAGGGGGTACAATTCACCCCTCCACTTT	CASRGDRGYNSPLHF
-	TRBJ2-1	TRBD2	TRBV6-1	TGTGCCAGCAAGGGCCCCGGGACTAATGACAATGAGCAGTTCTTC	CASKGPGTNDNEQFF
few	TRBJ1-5	TRBD1	TRBV28	TGTGCCAGCACGTCCCCGGACAGGGGACAGCCCCAGCATTTT	CASTSPDRGQPQHF
-	TRBJ2-7	-	TRBV11-2	TGTGCCAGCAGCCCCGAGGGCGGCTCCTACGAGCAGTACTTC	CASSPEGGSYEQYF
-	TRBJ2-1	TRBD1	TRBV4-3	TGCGCCAGCAGCCTTGGACAGGGGCCCTACAATGAGCAGTTCTTC	CASSLGQGPYNEQFF
-	TRBJ2-3	-	TRBV3-1/TRBV3-2	TGTGCCAGCAGCCAAGATACTCACACAGATACGCAGTATTTT	CASSQDTHTDTQYF
-	TRBJ1-2	-	TRBV9	TGTGCCAGCAGCGTACCAGCCAATTCGGTCGGGGTACCCGCGAACTATGGCTACACCTTC	CASSVPANSVGVPANYGYTF
-	TRBJ2-5	TRBD2	TRBV18	TGTGCCAGCTCACGTTTGGGCGGGAGCGGAGAGACCCAGTACTTC	CASSRLGGSGETQYF
-	TRBJ1-1	TRBD1	TRBV18	TGTGCCAGCTCACTTGGACAGGGTAGGACTGAAGCTTTCTTT	CASSLGQGRTEAFF
-	TRBJ1-4	-	TRBV18	TGTGCCAGCACACTGGTCGCCCAGGATAATGAAAAACTGTTTTTT	CASTLVAQDNEKLFF
-	TRBJ2-2	TRBD1	TRBV27	TGTGCCAGCAGTCCGGGACAGGGGGCCACCGGGGAGCTGTTTTTT	CASSPGQGATGELFF
-	TRBJ2-1	TRBD2	TRBV7-8	TGTGCCAGCAGCTTAGGGCTAGCGGGAGGCCGGGGGCGCGGGCCCAATGAGCAGTTCTTC	CASSLGLAGGRGRGPNEQFF
few	TRBJ1-1	-	TRBV14	TGTGCCAGCAGTCAGTTGGTCACTGAAGCTTTCTTT	CASSQLVTEAFF
-	TRBJ2-1	TRBD2	TRBV7-2	TGTGCCAGCAGCTTAGCGACCGCGGGAGCGGGTCGGAATGAGCAGTTCTTC	CASSLATAGAGRNEQFF